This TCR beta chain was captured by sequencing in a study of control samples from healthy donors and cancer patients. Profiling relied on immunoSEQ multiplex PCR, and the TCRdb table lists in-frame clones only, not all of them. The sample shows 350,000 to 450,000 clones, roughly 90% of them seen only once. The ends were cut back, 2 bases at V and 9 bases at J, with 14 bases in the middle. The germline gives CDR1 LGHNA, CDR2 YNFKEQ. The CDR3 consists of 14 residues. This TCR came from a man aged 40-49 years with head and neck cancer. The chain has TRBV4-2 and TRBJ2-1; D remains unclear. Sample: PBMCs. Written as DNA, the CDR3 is TGTGCCAGCAGCCAATCTACTGGGCTAGGTGAGCAGTTCTTC. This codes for CASSQSTGLGEQFF.